Shown below are 21 T cell receptor beta chains from a single sample sequenced in a study of cytomegalovirus exposure and HLA in healthy donors. The PCR had 60 Vbeta and 13 Jbeta primers. Profiling relied on immunoSEQ multiplex PCR, and the TCRdb table lists in-frame clones only, not all of them. The sample records 40,000 to 55,000 clones, roughly four fifths being singletons. The material sequenced was PBMCs. The receptors were sampled from a boy aged 10-17 years in good health and CMV-seropositive.

Points on this clone: An end of the junction differs from the germline gene, which may be a read error. The V gene is TRBV7-9, the J gene TRBJ2-6; D is possibly TRBD2 (6 bases). The length of the CDR3 is 16 residues. The germline gives CDR1 SEHNR, CDR2 FQNEAQ (reference sequence). The CDR3 sequence is CSSSYTGGSGANVLTF. CDR3 sequence (DNA): TGTTCCAGCAGCTATACCGGGGGCTCTGGGGCCAACGTCCTGACTTTC. Variable domain in full (rest from reference TRBV7-9 and TRBJ2-6): DTGVSQNPRHKITKRGQNVTFRCDPISEHNRLYWYRQTLGQGPEFLTYFQNEAQLEKSRLLSDRFSAERPKGSFSTLEIQRTEQGDSAMYLCSSSYTGGSGANVLTFGAGSRLTVL.

This clone was counted between two and nine times. J is TRBJ2-7 and V is TRBV4-1, with 8 positions matching TRBD1. Trimming took 2 bases from V and 1 from J; bases not matched to a gene: 4. This CDR3 region has 15 residues. Germline V gives CDR1 MGHRA, CDR2 YSYEKL. The CDR3 coding sequence is TGCGCCAGCAGCCAACAGGACAGGGTGTCCTACGAGCAGTACTTC. This sequence encodes CASSQQDRVSYEQYF.

V and J are TRBV28 and TRBJ2-4; 10 positions agree with TRBD2. The CDR3 totals 16 residues. V lost 4 bases to trimming and J lost 5 bases; unmatched junction nucleotides: 8. In germline, CDR1 is MDHEN, CDR2 SYDVKM. CDR3: CASSSERGGIQNIQYF. The CDR3 nucleotides are TGTGCCAGCAGTTCGGAGCGGGGGGGGATTCAAAACATTCAGTACTTC. The full variable domain, with the rest looked up from reference TRBV28 and TRBJ2-4, is DVKVTQSSRYLVKRTGEKVFLECVQDMDHENMFWYRQDPGLGLRLIYFSYDVKMKEKGDIPEGYSVSREKKERFSLILESASTNQTSMYLCASSSERGGIQNIQYFGAGTRLSVL.

The sample holds a few counts of this clone. The chain is built from TRBV7-8 and TRBJ2-5; TRBD2 is a possible D gene (5 bases). The germline V gene has CDR1 SGHVS and CDR2 FQNEAQ. The CDR3 runs to 14 residues. V was clipped by 1 base and J by 4 bases, with 10 bases between them. The CDR3 DNA sequence: TGTGCCAGCAGCTTAGGTCCCCGGGGAGAGACCCAGTACTTC. Protein: CASSLGPRGETQYF. Full variable domain (missing parts from reference TRBV7-8 and TRBJ2-5): GAGVSQSPRYKVAKRGQDVALRCDPISGHVSLFWYQQALGQGPEFLTYFQNEAQLDKSGLPSDRFFAERPEGSVSTLKIQRTQQEDSAVYLCASSLGPRGETQYFGPGTRLLVL.

V and J are TRBV4-2 and TRBJ1-2; D call uncertain. CDR1 LGHNA and CDR2 YNFKEQ come from the germline V gene. CDR3 length: 15 amino acids. V was pared by 2 bases and J by 1 base, with 11 bases between. The CDR3 loop reads CASSQIGRSNYGYTF. The CDR3 nucleotides read TGTGCCAGCAGCCAAATTGGCCGCAGTAACTATGGCTACACCTTC.

The chain combines TRBV5-6 with TRBJ1-6; no definite D call. V dropped 3 bases and J dropped 8 bases, with 15 bases sitting between them. Germline V gene lookup returns CDR1 SGHDT and CDR2 YYEEEE. The CDR3 loop spans 15 amino acids. The CDR3 reads CASSSTKLRYSPLHF. In DNA form, the CDR3 reads TGTGCCAGCAGCTCGACTAAGCTTAGATATTCACCCCTCCACTTT.

This clone was found once. The genes are TRBV19 and TRBJ1-2; TRBD1 is a possible D gene (5 bases). The germline gives CDR1 LNHDA, CDR2 SQIVND (reference sequence). The CDR3 sequence is 12 residues long. The germline V and J ends were trimmed by 5 bases and 5 bases, with 9 bases remaining between them. This chain's CDR3 is CASSQGVYGYTF. CDR3 nucleotides: TGTGCCAGTAGTCAGGGCGTGTATGGCTACACCTTC.

This rearrangement joins TRBV27 to TRBJ2-7; 12 nucleotides agree with TRBD1. V gave up 6 bases and J gave up 3 bases; unmatched junction bases: 6. This CDR3 comprises 15 residues. Looked up from germline, CDR1 is MNHEY and CDR2 is SMNVEV (reference sequence). Here the CDR3 reads CASRDGTGGFYEQYF. In DNA, the CDR3 is TGTGCCAGCAGGGACGGGACAGGGGGCTTCTACGAGCAGTACTTC.

This chain joins TRBV5-1 and TRBJ1-2; D ambiguous. The V gene lost 2 bases and the J gene lost 4 bases, with 15 bases spanning the gap. CDR1 is SGHRS and CDR2 is YFSETQ in the germline V gene. This CDR3 is 15 amino acids long. CDR3 coding DNA: TGCGCCAGCAGCTTAGGCAGCGACGGCGTCTATGGCTACACCTTC. Protein product: CASSLGSDGVYGYTF. Filled out from reference TRBV5-1 and TRBJ1-2, the complete variable domain reads KAGVTQTPRYLIKTRGQQVTLSCSPISGHRSVSWYQQTPGQGLQFLFEYFSETQRNKGNFPGRFSGRQFSNSRSEMNVSTLELGDSALYLCASSLGSDGVYGYTFGSGTRLTVV.

The rearrangement links TRBV6-5 to TRBJ1-2; possibly TRBD1 for D (6 bases). This CDR3 has 15 residues. Per germline, CDR1 MNHEY and CDR2 SVGAGI. Trimming took off 3 bases at V and 6 bases at J, with 17 bases between the two ends. CDR3 residues: CASSYLQGGGDGYTF. The CDR3 coding sequence is TGTGCCAGCAGTTATTTACAGGGAGGGGGAGATGGCTACACCTTC.

J is TRBJ2-5 and V is TRBV7-9; D possibly corresponds to TRBD2 (6 bases). The DNA end is a closer match to TRBJ2-7, so the J assignment may be wrong. The CDR3 runs 13 residues. Germline V gene sequence: CDR1 SEHNR, CDR2 FQNEAQ (reference sequence). The CDR3 nucleotides are TGTGCCAGCAGCCGTTCTTGGGACTTCGAGCAGTACTTC. Protein: CASSRSWDFEQYF.

This sequence joins TRBV11-2 and TRBJ1-1; no clear D. CDR3 length: 11 residues. The germline CDR1 and CDR2 sequences are SGHAT and FQNNGV. V dropped 1 base and J dropped 8 bases, with 5 bases sitting between them. The CDR3 here is CASSLGEEAFF. As DNA, the CDR3 is TGTGCCAGCAGCTTAGGAGAAGAAGCTTTCTTT.

V gene TRBV5-8 combines with J gene TRBJ1-6; maybe TRBD1 (5 bases). Germline V lookup: CDR1 SGHTS, CDR2 YDEGEE. With 6 bases removed from V and 5 bases from J, the gap between germline ends came to 15 bases. This CDR3 has 15 amino acids. CDR3 protein: CASTLGWGNNSPLHF. CDR3 DNA sequence: TGTGCCAGCACCTTAGGGTGGGGCAATAATTCACCCCTCCACTTT.

V and J are TRBV16 and TRBJ1-1; no clear D. The CDR3 is 12 amino acids. The V gene's germline CDR1 is KGHSY and CDR2 FQNENV. The V end lost 3 bases, the J end lost 7 bases, and 9 bases lay between the germline ends. As DNA, the CDR3 is TGTGCCAGCAGCCAGCTGGGCAGTGAAGCTTTCTTT. Its translation is CASSQLGSEAFF.

The chain combines TRBV7-9 with TRBJ2-1; 12 bases line up with TRBD2. The CDR3 covers 16 residues. Germline V lookup: CDR1 SEHNR, CDR2 FQNEAQ (reference sequence). V lost 5 bases to trimming and J lost 4 bases; unmatched junction nucleotides: 6. The CDR3 DNA reads as TGTGCCAGCAGCCCACCTAGCGGGGGGGGGTACAATGAGCAGTTCTTC. Encoded protein: CASSPPSGGGYNEQFF.

The chain has TRBV4-1 and TRBJ2-3, with D possibly matching TRBD1 (6 bases). The germline V and J ends were trimmed by 5 bases and 3 bases, with 18 bases remaining between them. Germline lookup yields CDR1 MGHRA and CDR2 YSYEKL. The CDR3 covers 16 residues. The CDR3 sequence is CASSGGGAQGTDTQYF. The CDR3 DNA follows: TGCGCCAGCAGCGGGGGTGGGGCACAGGGAACAGATACGCAGTATTTT.

The gene calls are TRBV7-2 and TRBJ1-3; 7 bases fit TRBD1. V shed 3 bases, J shed 2 bases, and the junction held 4 bases outside the gene matches. The CDR3 has 15 residues. Germline V lookup: CDR1 SGHTA, CDR2 FQGNSA. DNA of the CDR3: TGTGCCAGCAGCTTTTCCGGGACAGCTGGAAACACCATATATTTT. Its protein product is CASSFSGTAGNTIYF. The full variable domain, its missing parts supplied by reference TRBV7-2 and TRBJ1-3, is GAGVSQSPSNKVTEKGKDVELRCDPISGHTALYWYRQSLGQGLEFLIYFQGNSAPDKSGLPSDRFSAERTGGSVSTLTIQRTQQEDSAVYLCASSFSGTAGNTIYFGEGSWLTVV.

This chain joins TRBV2 and TRBJ1-2, with 8 nucleotides matching TRBD1. V lost 7 bases, J lost 5 bases, and 9 bases stayed unmatched. Germline CDR1 and CDR2: SNHLY and FYNNEI. This CDR3 comprises 14 residues. In DNA form, the CDR3 reads TGTGCCAGCACAGAGACAGGGGATGGGTATGGCTACACCTTC. Protein: CASTETGDGYGYTF. Full variable domain (remainder filled in from reference TRBV2 and TRBJ1-2): EPEVTQTPSHQVTQMGQEVILRCVPISNHLYFYWYRQILGQKVEFLVSFYNNEISEKSEIFDDQFSVERPDGSNFTLKIRSTKLEDSAMYFCASTETGDGYGYTFGSGTRLTVV.

V and J are TRBV9 and TRBJ1-4; the D gene is possibly TRBD1 (5 bases). Per germline, CDR1 SGDLS and CDR2 YYNGEE. CDR3 size: 15 residues. V lost 4 bases and J 4 bases, leaving 14 bases between the germline ends. Here the CDR3 DNA reads TGTGCCAGCAGCCCCCGGGAGGGGTTTAATGAAAAACTGTTTTTT. Protein sequence: CASSPREGFNEKLFF.

This rearrangement joins TRBV18 to TRBJ2-7, with TRBD2 matching 7 bases. CDR1 KGHSH and CDR2 LQKENI come from the germline V gene. V lost 2 bases to trimming and J lost 6 bases; unmatched junction nucleotides: 7. The CDR3 contains 14 residues. The CDR3, as DNA: TGTGCCAGCTCACCAGAGCGGGGATCGCCCGAGCAGTACTTC. Protein sequence: CASSPERGSPEQYF.

The rearrangement joins TRBV2 to TRBJ2-1; 7 bases fit TRBD1. The trim removed 6 bases at V and 4 bases at J, leaving 9 bases unmatched. Per germline, CDR1 SNHLY and CDR2 FYNNEI. The CDR3 loop spans 15 amino acids. In DNA, the CDR3 is TGTGCCAGCAGAAAGGCACAGGGGCTTTACAATGAGCAGTTCTTC. It is translated as CASRKAQGLYNEQFF.